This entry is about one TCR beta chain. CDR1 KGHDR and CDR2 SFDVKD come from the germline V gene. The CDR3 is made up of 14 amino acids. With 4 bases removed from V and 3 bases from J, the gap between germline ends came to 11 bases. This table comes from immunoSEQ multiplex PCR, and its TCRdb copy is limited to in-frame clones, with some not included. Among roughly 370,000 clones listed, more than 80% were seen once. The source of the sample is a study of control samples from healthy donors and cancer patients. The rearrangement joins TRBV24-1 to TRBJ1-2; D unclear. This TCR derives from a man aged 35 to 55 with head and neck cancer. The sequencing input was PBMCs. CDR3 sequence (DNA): TGTGCCACCAGTGAAAGGGCCTACGACTATGGCTACACCTTC. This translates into CATSERAYDYGYTF.